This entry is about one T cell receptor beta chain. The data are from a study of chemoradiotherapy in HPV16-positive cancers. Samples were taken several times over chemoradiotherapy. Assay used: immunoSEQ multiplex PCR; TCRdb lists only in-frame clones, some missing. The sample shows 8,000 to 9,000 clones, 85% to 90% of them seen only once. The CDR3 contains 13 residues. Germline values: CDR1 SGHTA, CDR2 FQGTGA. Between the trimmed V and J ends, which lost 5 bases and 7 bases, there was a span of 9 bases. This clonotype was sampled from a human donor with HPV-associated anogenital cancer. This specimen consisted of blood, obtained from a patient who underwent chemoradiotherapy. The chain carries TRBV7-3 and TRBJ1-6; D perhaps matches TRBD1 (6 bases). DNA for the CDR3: TGTGCCAGCAGCCTAGGACAGAATTCACCCCTCCACTTT. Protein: CASSLGQNSPLHF.